This TCR beta chain was sequenced during a study of identical twins. Findings and limits, study-wide: Models underestimated TCR alpha sharing (out-of-frame) in monozygotic twins. Memory repertoires showed no such pattern, whereas abundant cord blood beta clonotypes carried fewer insertions.

Of note for this clonotype: Antigen unknown.

Via MiXCR, TCRdb re-called the 5' RACE reads, giving one row per CDR3 protein. The data contain about 890,000 distinct CDR3 sequences, approximately 13% of them singletons. This CDR3 region has 14 residues. V gave up 6 bases and J gave up 7 bases; unmatched junction bases: 10. Another study also made use of these data, one on yellow fever vaccine responses in identical twins.

Sequencing input: PBMCs. The chain employs TRBV12-3 or TRBV12-4 and TRBJ2-5, with TRBD2 matching 8 bases. The sequence derives from a woman between 18 and 29 years old in good health. CDR3 region: CASRKEGLAGTQYF. In nucleotides, the CDR3 is TGTGCCAGCAGGAAAGAAGGACTAGCTGGGACCCAGTACTTC.